The clone carrying this T cell receptor beta chain was seen only a few times. This record comes from a study of shared clonotypes between healthy human individuals. Generated by immunoSEQ multiplex PCR, the TCRdb table keeps only in-frame clones and is missing some. This sample has fewer than 200,000 clones; around 63% occur once, and the top ten carry roughly 10%. V gave up 4 bases and J gave up 8 bases, with 8 bases separating them. The CDR3 runs to 11 residues. CDR1 SNHLY and CDR2 FYNNEI come from the germline V gene. The sample consisted of memory CD4+ T cells sorted from blood. Subset here: CD45RA-negative fraction. The V and J genes are TRBV2 and TRBJ1-1, with D unresolved. The sequence derives from a man aged 30 to 45 in good health. The CDR3 DNA is TGTGCCAGCAGTGGAGAGGTGGAAGCTTTCTTT. Protein: CASSGEVEAFF.